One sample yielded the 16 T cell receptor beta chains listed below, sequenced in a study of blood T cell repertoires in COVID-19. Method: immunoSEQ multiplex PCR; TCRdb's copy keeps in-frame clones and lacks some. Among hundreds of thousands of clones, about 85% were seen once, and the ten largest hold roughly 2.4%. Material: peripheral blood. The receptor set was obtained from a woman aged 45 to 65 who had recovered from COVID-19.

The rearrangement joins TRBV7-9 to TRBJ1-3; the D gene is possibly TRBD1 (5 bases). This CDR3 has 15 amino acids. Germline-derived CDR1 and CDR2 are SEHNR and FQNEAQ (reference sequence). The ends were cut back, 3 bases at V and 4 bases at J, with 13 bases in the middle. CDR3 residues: CASSFFGGSGNTIYF. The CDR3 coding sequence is TGTGCCAGCAGCTTCTTCGGGGGATCAGGAAACACCATATATTTT.

For the CDR3, the DNA is TGTGCCAGCAGTATAACAGGGAATCAGCCCCAGCATTTT. This gives the protein CASSITGNQPQHF. The V gene is TRBV12-3 or TRBV12-4, the J gene TRBJ1-5; D perhaps matches TRBD1 (6 bases). The CDR3 extends over 13 amino acids. V was cut by 5 bases and J by 4 bases, with 9 bases left in between.

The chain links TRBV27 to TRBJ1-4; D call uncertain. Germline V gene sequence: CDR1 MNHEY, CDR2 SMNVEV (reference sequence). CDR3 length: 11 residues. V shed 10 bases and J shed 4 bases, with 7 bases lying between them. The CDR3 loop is CATRYNEKLFF. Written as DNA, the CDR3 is TGTGCCACCAGGTATAATGAAAAACTGTTTTTT.

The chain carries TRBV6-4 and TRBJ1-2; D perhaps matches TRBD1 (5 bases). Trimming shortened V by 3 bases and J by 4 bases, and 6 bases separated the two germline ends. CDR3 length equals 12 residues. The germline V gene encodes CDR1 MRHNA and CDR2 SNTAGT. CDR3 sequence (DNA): TGTGCCAGCAGTGATGGGGCCTATGGCTACACCTTC. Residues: CASSDGAYGYTF.

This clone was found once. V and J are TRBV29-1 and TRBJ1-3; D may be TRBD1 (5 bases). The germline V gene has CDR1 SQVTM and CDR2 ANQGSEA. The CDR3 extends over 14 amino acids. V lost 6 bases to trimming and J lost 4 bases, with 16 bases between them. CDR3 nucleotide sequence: TGCAGCGTGAACCAGGGTACTTCGGGAAACACCATATATTTT. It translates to CSVNQGTSGNTIYF. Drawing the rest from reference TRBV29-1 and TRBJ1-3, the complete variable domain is SAVISQKPSRDICQRGTSLTIQCQVDSQVTMMFWYRQQPGQSLTLIATANQGSEATYESGFVIDKFPISRPNLTFSTLTVSNMSPEDSSIYLCSVNQGTSGNTIYFGEGSWLTVV.

CDR3 in amino acids: CASSYSIVSQEAFF. The CDR3 bases are TGTGCCAGCAGTTACTCGATAGTGTCCCAAGAAGCTTTCTTT. V usage is TRBV6-6 and J usage is TRBJ1-1; no clear D gene. Germline V lookup: CDR1 MNHNY, CDR2 SVGAGI (reference sequence). The CDR3 is 14 amino acids. Trimming removed 0 bases from V and 8 bases from J, with 13 bases in between.

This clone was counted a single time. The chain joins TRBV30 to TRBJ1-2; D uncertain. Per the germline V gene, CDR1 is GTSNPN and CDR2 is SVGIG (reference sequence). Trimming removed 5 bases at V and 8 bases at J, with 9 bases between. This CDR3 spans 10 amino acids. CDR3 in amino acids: CAWGLLGYTF. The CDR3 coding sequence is TGTGCCTGGGGACTACTCGGCTACACCTTC.

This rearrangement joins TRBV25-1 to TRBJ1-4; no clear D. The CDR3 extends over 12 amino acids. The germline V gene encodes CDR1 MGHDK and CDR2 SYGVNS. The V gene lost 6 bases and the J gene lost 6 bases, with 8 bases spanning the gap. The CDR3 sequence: CASRRVHEKLFF. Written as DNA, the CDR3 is TGTGCCAGCAGGCGAGTACATGAAAAACTGTTTTTT.

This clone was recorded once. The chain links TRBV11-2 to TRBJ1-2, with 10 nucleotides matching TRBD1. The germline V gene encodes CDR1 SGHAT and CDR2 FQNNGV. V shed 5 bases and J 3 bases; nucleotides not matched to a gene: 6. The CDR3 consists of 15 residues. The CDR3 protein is CASSPGQGLDYGYTF. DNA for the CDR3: TGTGCCAGCAGCCCGGGACAGGGGTTAGACTATGGCTACACCTTC.

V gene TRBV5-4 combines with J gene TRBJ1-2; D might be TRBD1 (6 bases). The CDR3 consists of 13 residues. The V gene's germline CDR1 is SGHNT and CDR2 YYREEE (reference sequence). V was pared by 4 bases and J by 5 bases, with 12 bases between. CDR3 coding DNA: TGTGCCAGCAGCCCCCGGGGGGCTTATGGCTACACCTTC. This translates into CASSPRGAYGYTF.

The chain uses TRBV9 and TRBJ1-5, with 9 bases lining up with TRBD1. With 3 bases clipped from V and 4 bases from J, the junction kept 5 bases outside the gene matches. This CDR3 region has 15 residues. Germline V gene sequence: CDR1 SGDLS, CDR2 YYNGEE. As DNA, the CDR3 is TGTGCCAGCAGCGGGGGACAGGGAATGAATCAGCCCCAGCATTTT. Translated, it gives CASSGGQGMNQPQHF.

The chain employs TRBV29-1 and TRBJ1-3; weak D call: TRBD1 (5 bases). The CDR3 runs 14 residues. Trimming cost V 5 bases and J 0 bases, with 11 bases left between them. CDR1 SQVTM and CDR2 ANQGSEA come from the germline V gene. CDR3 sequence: CSVRGDSSGNTIYF. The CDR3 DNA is TGCAGCGTTCGGGGGGATTCCTCTGGAAACACCATATATTTT. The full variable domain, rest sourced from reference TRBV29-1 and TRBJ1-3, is SAVISQKPSRDICQRGTSLTIQCQVDSQVTMMFWYRQQPGQSLTLIATANQGSEATYESGFVIDKFPISRPNLTFSTLTVSNMSPEDSSIYLCSVRGDSSGNTIYFGEGSWLTVV.

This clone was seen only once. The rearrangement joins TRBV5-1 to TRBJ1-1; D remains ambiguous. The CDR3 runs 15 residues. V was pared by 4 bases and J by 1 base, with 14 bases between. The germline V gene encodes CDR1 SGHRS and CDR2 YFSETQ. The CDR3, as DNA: TGCGCCAGCAGCAACGGGGTGATTGGGAACACTGAAGCTTTCTTT. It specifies CASSNGVIGNTEAFF. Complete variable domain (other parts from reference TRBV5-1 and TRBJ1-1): KAGVTQTPRYLIKTRGQQVTLSCSPISGHRSVSWYQQTPGQGLQFLFEYFSETQRNKGNFPGRFSGRQFSNSRSEMNVSTLELGDSALYLCASSNGVIGNTEAFFGQGTRLTVV.

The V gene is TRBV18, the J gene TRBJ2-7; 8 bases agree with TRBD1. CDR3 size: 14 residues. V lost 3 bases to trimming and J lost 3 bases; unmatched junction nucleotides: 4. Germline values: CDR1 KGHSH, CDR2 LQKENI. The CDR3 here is CASSPDRELYEQYF. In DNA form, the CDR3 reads TGTGCCAGCTCACCGGACAGGGAGCTCTACGAGCAGTACTTC.

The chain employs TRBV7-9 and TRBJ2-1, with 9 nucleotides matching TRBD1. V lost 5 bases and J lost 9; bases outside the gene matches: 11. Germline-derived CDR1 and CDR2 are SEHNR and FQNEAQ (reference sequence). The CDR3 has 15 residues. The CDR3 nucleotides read TGTGCCAGCAGCCACCGGGACAGGGTTGTACTTGAGCAGTTCTTC. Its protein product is CASSHRDRVVLEQFF. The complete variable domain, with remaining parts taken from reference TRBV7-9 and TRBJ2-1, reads DTGVSQNPRHKITKRGQNVTFRCDPISEHNRLYWYRQTLGQGPEFLTYFQNEAQLEKSRLLSDRFSAERPKGSFSTLEIQRTEQGDSAMYLCASSHRDRVVLEQFFGPGTRLTVL.

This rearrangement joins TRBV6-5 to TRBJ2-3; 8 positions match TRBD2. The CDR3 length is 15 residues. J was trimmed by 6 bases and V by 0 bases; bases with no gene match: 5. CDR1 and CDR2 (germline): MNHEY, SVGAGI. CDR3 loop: CASSYSGRASDTQYF. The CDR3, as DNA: TGTGCCAGCAGTTACTCCGGGAGGGCCTCGGATACGCAGTATTTT.